The present entry profiles one TCR beta chain with its context. Its target is not known. One end of the junction varies from germline; a read error may be responsible. RNA transcripts were the template for amplifying TCR beta CDR3 regions. The HTBI primer set drove a first-round RT-PCR of the TCR CDR3. MiXCR was run by TCRdb on the multiplex PCR reads, yielding one entry per CDR3 protein. This table has just under 750,000 distinct CDR3 sequences, roughly 32% appearing once. Germline V gives CDR1 LNHDA, CDR2 SQIVND (reference sequence). This CDR3 has 14 amino acids. These data originate in a study of T cells in Graves' hyperthyroidism and ophthalmopathy. Study overall: Initial diagnosis, before any treatment, was when peripheral blood was collected. General observations from the study: Most clonotypes expanded in the thyroid (above 0.001) were also present in blood.

Material: blood. The sequence was obtained from a woman in her 40s with Graves' hyperthyroidism. V gene TRBV19 combines with J gene TRBJ1-1, with 10 nucleotides matching TRBD1. CDR3: CASSFQDRGVEALF. DNA of the CDR3: TGTGCCAGTAGTTTTCAGGACAGGGGGGTTGAAGCTCTCTTT.